A selection of T cell receptor beta chains follows, all from one sample in a study of T-cell reconstitution after alpha-beta-depleted transplantation in children. TCRdb re-called the PCR reads through MiXCR, storing one row per CDR3 protein. The top ten clones hold roughly 5.8% of a sample with roughly 250,000 distinct CDR3 sequences, less than 9% of them seen once. The material was PBMCs, mostly from graft donor cells, obtained 180 days after TCRalphabeta/CD19-depleted stem cell transplant. The receptors derive from a male patient younger than 18 who had a stem cell transplant for acute lymphoblastic leukemia, so the T cells may come from the graft donor. Each CDR3 is given with its conserved first and last residue. A D gene is named only where the DNA matches it firmly. For some rows the clone size is stated as once, few or many, or as a class when expanded; others skip it.

size,D,J,V,CDR3,DNA
.,.,TRBJ1-2,TRBV28,CAMSPGTGYGYTF,TGTGCCATGAGCCCCGGGACGGGCTATGGCTACACCTTC
many,TRBD1,TRBJ1-1,TRBV29-1,CSVGRDRLNTEAFF,TGCAGCGTCGGGAGGGACAGGCTGAACACTGAAGCTTTCTTT
.,.,TRBJ2-5,TRBV7-2,CASSLGPTYETQYF,TGTGCCAGCAGCTTAGGACCGACATATGAGACCCAGTACTTC
many,.,TRBJ2-2,TRBV20-1,CSASMGNTGELFF,TGCAGTGCTAGTATGGGGAACACCGGGGAGCTGTTTTTT
many,.,TRBJ2-2,TRBV7-6,CASSLVHLQGGVNTGELFF,TGTGCCAGCAGCTTAGTTCACCTACAGGGTGGGGTGAACACCGGGGAGCTGTTTTTT
many,TRBD1,TRBJ2-1,TRBV20-1,CSASPRGLMQFF,TGCAGTGCTTCCCCCAGGGGGCTCATGCAGTTCTTC
many,.,TRBJ1-5,TRBV5-1,CASSLDSSAVQPQHF,TGCGCCAGCAGCTTGGACAGTAGTGCGGTTCAGCCCCAGCATTTT
many,TRBD1,TRBJ2-7,TRBV3-1,CASSQDDRAEQYF,TGTGCCAGCAGCCAAGATGACAGGGCTGAGCAGTACTTC
few,.,TRBJ2-7,TRBV4-2,CASSQALTETYDQYF,TGTGCCAGCAGCCAGGCCCTGACAGAGACCTACGACCAGTACTTC
many,TRBD2,TRBJ2-3,TRBV5-1,CASSISSGGASGTDTQYF,TGCGCCAGCAGCATCTCTAGCGGGGGTGCCTCTGGCACAGATACGCAGTATTTT
many,.,TRBJ2-3,TRBV9,CASSVHLWERGTDTQYF,TGTGCCAGCAGCGTCCACTTATGGGAGAGGGGAACAGATACGCAGTATTTT
many,.,TRBJ1-2,TRBV24-1,CATSDSRPLNYGYTF,TGTGCCACCAGTGACAGCAGGCCTCTAAACTATGGCTACACCTTC
many,.,TRBJ2-2,TRBV14,CASSQGNLALNTGELFF,TGTGCCAGCAGCCAAGGGAATCTAGCGCTCAACACCGGGGAGCTGTTTTTT
many,TRBD1,TRBJ1-1,TRBV20-1,CSAREGTGTTEAFF,TGCAGTGCTAGAGAGGGGACAGGGACGACTGAAGCTTTCTTT
many,.,TRBJ2-5,TRBV7-2,CASSLLQKTQYF,TGTGCCAGTAGCCTCTTGCAGAAGACCCAGTACTTC
many,.,TRBJ1-6,TRBV5-1,CASSLGVGSPLHF,TGCGCCAGCAGCTTGGGGGTGGGGTCACCCCTCCACTTT
many,TRBD1,TRBJ2-4,TRBV2,CASGRTGGFLNIQYF,TGTGCCAGCGGTCGGACAGGGGGTTTCTTGAACATTCAGTACTTC
many,TRBD1,TRBJ1-5,TRBV29-1,CSVVGGSDRVGEPQHF,TGCAGCGTTGTGGGGGGAAGCGACAGGGTTGGGGAGCCCCAGCATTTT
many,.,TRBJ2-3,TRBV7-2,CASSFETPADTQYF,TGTGCCAGCAGCTTTGAGACCCCCGCAGATACGCAGTATTTT
many,.,TRBJ2-7,TRBV5-1,CASSLAGRDYEQYF,TGCGCCAGCAGCTTGGCGGGACGGGACTACGAGCAGTACTTC
few,.,TRBJ1-2,TRBV12-3/TRBV12-4,CASSTGTSALYGYTF,TGTGCCAGCAGTACCGGGACGTCCGCCCTTTATGGCTACACCTTC
many,TRBD2,TRBJ2-5,TRBV20-1,CSARVVLAGRRGGETQYF,TGCAGTGCTAGAGTAGTACTAGCGGGGCGCAGGGGAGGGGAGACCCAGTACTTC
many,.,TRBJ2-2,TRBV20-1,CSAPDWAGELFF,TGCAGTGCGCCCGACTGGGCCGGGGAGCTGTTTTTT
.,.,TRBJ2-1,TRBV4-3,CASSHAGPLNEQFF,TGCGCCAGCAGCCATGCGGGGCCTCTTAATGAGCAGTTCTTC
many,.,TRBJ1-5,TRBV20-1,CSARVGGLSIQPQHF,TGCAGTGCTAGAGTGGGGGGGCTCTCTATCCAGCCCCAGCATTTT
.,TRBD2,TRBJ2-1,TRBV7-9,CASSLAPGAGGYNEQFF,TGTGCCAGCAGCTTAGCCCCTGGAGCGGGGGGTTACAATGAGCAGTTCTTC
many,.,TRBJ2-7,TRBV11-2,CASSLVARAAEQYF,TGTGCCAGCAGCTTAGTAGCCAGGGCCGCCGAGCAGTACTTC
many,TRBD1,TRBJ2-2,TRBV11-1,CASSLAQQGGRNTGELFF,TGTGCCAGCAGCTTAGCCCAACAGGGGGGACGTAACACCGGGGAGCTGTTTTTT
many,.,TRBJ1-1,TRBV27,CASSLFGDQNTEAFF,TGTGCCAGCAGTCTCTTCGGGGACCAGAACACTGAAGCTTTCTTT
many,.,TRBJ2-3,TRBV6-5,CASSYSTRGTQYF,TGTGCCAGCAGTTACTCGACCCGTGGTACGCAGTATTTT
many,.,TRBJ2-6,TRBV5-1,CASSLDTGSGANVLTF,TGCGCCAGCAGCTTGGACACTGGCTCTGGGGCCAACGTCCTGACTTTC
many,.,TRBJ2-7,TRBV24-1,CATSDLPISYEQYF,TGTGCCACCAGTGATTTGCCTATCTCCTACGAGCAGTACTTC
many,TRBD1,TRBJ1-6,TRBV4-3,CASSGPGTASPLHF,TGCGCCAGCAGCGGTCCCGGGACAGCGAGTCCCCTCCACTTT
.,.,TRBJ2-5,TRBV23-1,CAPSPRDTTYQETQYF,TGCGCCCCCAGCCCGCGGGACACTACCTACCAAGAGACCCAGTACTTC
many,TRBD1,TRBJ2-2,TRBV20-1,CSARARGHDGELFF,TGCAGTGCTAGGGCCAGGGGGCATGACGGGGAGCTGTTTTTT
many,.,TRBJ2-1,TRBV5-1,CASTLREEQFF,TGCGCCAGCACCCTCCGGGAGGAGCAGTTCTTC
.,TRBD2,TRBJ2-1,TRBV7-3,CASSTLAGSEQFF,TGTGCCAGCAGCACTCTAGCGGGAAGTGAGCAGTTCTTC
many,.,TRBJ1-1,TRBV6-2/TRBV6-3,CASSYFAGTEAFF,TGTGCCAGCAGTTACTTTGCGGGTACTGAAGCTTTCTTT
few,.,TRBJ1-5,TRBV20-1,CSARGTTYSNQPQHF,TGCAGTGCTAGAGGGACAACCTATAGCAATCAGCCCCAGCATTTT
many,.,TRBJ1-1,TRBV10-2,CASSEIGGTTEAFF,TGCGCCAGCAGTGAGATAGGGGGGACCACTGAAGCTTTCTTT
many,.,TRBJ2-3,TRBV27,CASSFLLFPDTQYF,TGTGCCAGCAGTTTTCTGTTGTTCCCAGATACGCAGTATTTT
many,.,TRBJ2-5,TRBV10-3,CAISEQETQYF,TGTGCCATCAGCGAGCAAGAGACCCAGTACTTC
many,.,TRBJ1-2,TRBV28,CASSFDSYGYTF,TGTGCCAGCAGTTTTGATAGCTATGGCTACACCTTC
many,.,TRBJ2-2,TRBV11-2,CASSLKLGNTGELFF,TGTGCCAGCAGCTTAAAGCTAGGGAACACCGGGGAGCTGTTTTTT
many,.,TRBJ2-3,TRBV20-1,CSARGGAPTDTQYF,TGCAGTGCTAGGGGCGGGGCCCCCACAGATACGCAGTATTTT